The 8 T cell receptor beta chains reported below all come from one sample, sequenced in a study of PD-1 blockade in classical Hodgkin lymphoma. Sequencing used immunoSEQ multiplex PCR; TCRdb keeps in-frame clones, though not all of them. Here the sample spans 11,000 to 15,000 clones, 83% being singletons. Brentuximab vedotin exposure varied, and every patient relapsed after autologous stem cell transplantation. The sample in question was peripheral blood mononuclear cells (PBMCs), obtained at baseline. Receptors were obtained from a human donor with classical Hodgkin lymphoma.

As concerns this clone: With a much larger clone just one base away, this may be a read error. It is likely a read error, because the conserved phenylalanine at the end of the CDR3 is missing. No DNA is shown, since the ends of the CDR3 on it are uncertain; the CDR3 is the one TCRdb lists. This chain links TRBV27 with TRBJ1-2. The CDR3 has 12 amino acids, counting both end residues. CDR1 MNHEY and CDR2 SMNVEV come from the germline V gene (reference sequence). The CDR3 region is CASSLDGRACTL.

Written as DNA, the CDR3 is TGTGCCAGCAGCTTGGGGACGGCTAACACTGAAGCTTTCTTT. Translating gives CASSLGTANTEAFF. The chain recombines TRBV5-4 with TRBJ1-1; D not resolved. Germline-derived CDR1 and CDR2 are SGHNT and YYREEE (reference sequence). The CDR3 has 14 residues. Trimming removed 0 bases at V and 2 bases at J, with 8 bases between.

This clone appeared a single time. The rearrangement joins TRBV4-1 to TRBJ1-5, with a tentative D call TRBD1 (5 bases). The CDR3 is 13 residues long. V was trimmed by 2 bases and J by 9 bases, leaving 11 bases between them. Looked up from germline, CDR1 is MGHRA and CDR2 is YSYEKL. CDR3 residues: CASSQLGTWPQHF. For the CDR3, the DNA is TGCGCCAGCAGCCAATTAGGGACCTGGCCCCAGCATTTT.

This clone was picked up one time. The CDR3, as DNA: TGCGCCAGCAGACAGGGTGCATCCTATAATTCACCCCTCCACTTT. Translated: CASRQGASYNSPLHF. V and J are TRBV10-1 and TRBJ1-6, with a weak D call TRBD1 (6 bases). CDR1 is WNHNN and CDR2 is SYGVQD in the germline V gene (reference sequence). V was pared by 6 bases and J by 1 base, with 10 bases between. The CDR3 loop spans 15 amino acids.

The chain uses TRBV4-3 and TRBJ1-6; D possibly corresponds to TRBD1 (6 bases). Germline CDR1 is LGHNA and CDR2 is YSLEER. The V gene lost 0 bases and the J gene lost 9 bases, with 21 bases spanning the gap. The CDR3 spans 18 residues. CDR3 DNA sequence: TGCGCCAGCAGCCAAGAGGGCATGACAGGAGCAGGTGGTTCACCCCTCCACTTT. This sequence encodes CASSQEGMTGAGGSPLHF.

The V and J genes are TRBV27 and TRBJ1-6, with no clear D. CDR3 length: 15 residues. CDR1 and CDR2 (germline): MNHEY, SMNVEV (reference sequence). The ends were cut back, 5 bases at V and 2 bases at J, with 10 bases in the middle. The CDR3 DNA reads as TGTGCCAGCAGTCCAACAGACACCTATAATTCACCCCTCCACTTT. Residues: CASSPTDTYNSPLHF.

The chain couples TRBV4-1 to TRBJ2-3, with D possibly being TRBD2 (6 bases). V gave up 2 bases and J gave up 6 bases, with 21 bases separating them. The CDR3 length is 17 residues. The germline V gene encodes CDR1 MGHRA and CDR2 YSYEKL. DNA of the CDR3: TGCGCCAGCAGCCAAATCTACCTCACGGGGGATGGTGATACGCAGTATTTT. This sequence encodes CASSQIYLTGDGDTQYF.

In nucleotides, the CDR3 is TGTGCCAGCACCCGACAGGGGAGCGAGCAGTACTTC. This gives the protein CASTRQGSEQYF. The chain carries TRBV6-6 and TRBJ2-7; 8 bases are a match to TRBD1. Germline CDR1 and CDR2: MNHNY and SVGAGI (reference sequence). This CDR3 has 12 amino acids. The V and J ends lost 7 bases and 6 bases, in that order; junction bases with no gene match: 5.